One sample yielded the 24 T cell receptor beta chains listed below, sequenced in a study of cytomegalovirus exposure and HLA in healthy donors. Both 60 Vbeta primers and 13 Jbeta primers went into the PCR. Data came from immunoSEQ multiplex PCR; TCRdb stores just in-frame clones and leaves some out. The sample yields about 210,000 clones, about 88% seen once. The sample comprised PBMCs. The receptors come from a girl aged 2-10 years in good health and CMV-seronegative.

The chain couples TRBV7-9 to TRBJ2-3, with 8 bases lining up with TRBD2. Germline V gene sequence: CDR1 SEHNR, CDR2 FQNEAQ (reference sequence). With V trimmed by 3 bases and J by 6 bases, 5 bases remained unmatched. The CDR3 is made up of 14 amino acids. The CDR3 here is CASSLRGGGDTQYF. The CDR3 nucleotides read TGTGCCAGCAGCTTGCGGGGCGGGGGGGATACGCAGTATTTT.

The chain uses TRBV27 and TRBJ1-6, with 10 bases that match TRBD1. Germline V lookup: CDR1 MNHEY, CDR2 SMNVEV (reference sequence). The CDR3 has 15 amino acids. J was trimmed by 7 bases and V by 8 bases; bases with no gene match: 8. CDR3 sequence reads: CASSRVDRGNSPLHF. CDR3 bases: TGTGCCAGCTCGCGAGTGGACAGGGGGAATTCACCCCTCCACTTT.

The rearrangement uses TRBV27 and TRBJ2-1, with 11 nucleotides matching TRBD2. The germline CDR1 and CDR2 sequences are MNHEY and SMNVEV (reference sequence). With V trimmed by 7 bases and J by 6 bases, 8 bases remained unmatched. This CDR3 region has 15 residues. The CDR3 spells CASTRLAGGANEQFF. The CDR3 DNA sequence: TGTGCCAGCACCCGGCTAGCGGGAGGCGCCAATGAGCAGTTCTTC.

On this clone: Germline and junction disagree at one end, which may indicate a read error. The V and J genes are TRBV7-9 and TRBJ2-2; no reliable D call. This CDR3 comprises 19 residues. The germline CDR1 and CDR2 sequences are SEHNR and FQNEAQ (reference sequence). In DNA form, the CDR3 reads TGTTCCAGCAGCTCAATATCCCCAGGCGTGACCCCGAACACCGGGGAGCTGTTTTTT. It translates to CSSSSISPGVTPNTGELFF.

This clone was seen only once. V gene TRBV4-1 combines with J gene TRBJ2-2; TRBD1 might be the D (8 bases). V was trimmed by 4 bases and J by 5 bases, leaving 14 bases between them. The CDR3 length is 15 residues. Germline V CDR1 and CDR2: MGHRA, YSYEKL. CDR3 coding DNA: TGCGCCAGCAGCCTAGAACAGGGGGGGACCGGGGAGCTGTTTTTT. Its protein is CASSLEQGGTGELFF.

The chain carries TRBV27 and TRBJ2-5; 8 bases line up with TRBD2. CDR1 is MNHEY and CDR2 is SMNVEV in the germline V gene (reference sequence). This CDR3 is built from 14 residues. The V segment lost 8 bases and the J segment 4 bases; nucleotides outside the gene matches: 9. CDR3 loop: CASGRTGGLETQYF. Written as DNA, the CDR3 is TGTGCCAGCGGACGGACGGGAGGGCTAGAGACCCAGTACTTC.

The chain has TRBV7-9 and TRBJ2-1; 8 nucleotides match TRBD2. Losses at the gene ends were 5 bases for V and 5 bases for J; bases not matched to a gene: 5. The CDR3 contains 14 residues. Germline assignment: CDR1 SEHNR and CDR2 FQNEAQ (reference sequence). CDR3 nucleotides: TGTGCCAGCAGCACGGGACTAGGACACAATGAGCAGTTCTTC. It encodes CASSTGLGHNEQFF.

The J gene is TRBJ2-3, the V gene TRBV5-6, with 16 bases matching TRBD2. The CDR3 extends over 18 amino acids. CDR1 SGHDT and CDR2 YYEEEE come from the germline V gene. The J segment lost 5 bases and the V segment lost 0 bases, leaving 6 bases of the junction unmatched. Here the CDR3 DNA reads TGTGCCAGCAGCTTGGTGGGACTAGCGGGGGGGCCCGGAGATACGCAGTATTTT. Its translation: CASSLVGLAGGPGDTQYF.

This chain connects TRBV6-5 to TRBJ2-1, with D maybe TRBD2 (5 bases). The germline V and J ends were trimmed by 3 bases and 0 bases, with 9 bases remaining between them. Germline CDR1 reads MNHEY; CDR2 reads SVGAGI. The CDR3 extends over 15 amino acids. The CDR3 loop is CASSYEGSSYNEQFF. CDR3 nucleotides: TGTGCCAGCAGTTATGAGGGTAGCTCCTACAATGAGCAGTTCTTC.

V and J are TRBV4-2 and TRBJ2-7; 9 bases align to TRBD2. The CDR3 covers 20 residues. Unmatched junction bases numbered 16, after V lost 0 bases and J lost 1 base. From germline, CDR1 is LGHNA and CDR2 YNFKEQ. CDR3 protein: CASSQERGTSFTVRSYEQYF. CDR3 DNA: TGTGCCAGCAGCCAAGAGCGAGGGACTAGCTTTACTGTGAGGTCCTACGAGCAGTACTTC.

The rearrangement links TRBV19 to TRBJ2-7; TRBD1 matches 9 bases. With 5 bases clipped from V and 2 bases from J, the junction kept 10 bases outside the gene matches. CDR1 is LNHDA and CDR2 is SQIVND in the germline V gene (reference sequence). The CDR3 totals 16 residues. CDR3 region: CASSPEEDRGTYEQYF. CDR3 nucleotides: TGTGCCAGTAGTCCCGAAGAGGACAGGGGAACCTACGAGCAGTACTTC.

This chain joins TRBV7-3 and TRBJ1-1, with 9 positions matching TRBD1. Unmatched junction bases numbered 12, after V lost 5 bases and J lost 8 bases. The CDR3 is 15 residues long. Germline CDR1 SGHTA, CDR2 FQGTGA. The CDR3 region is CASSLMLLGTGEAFF. In nucleotides, the CDR3 is TGTGCCAGCAGCCTTATGTTATTAGGGACAGGGGAAGCTTTCTTT. Using reference TRBV7-3 and TRBJ1-1 for the parts outside the CDR3, the full variable domain is GAGVSQTPSNKVTEKGKYVELRCDPISGHTALYWYRQSLGQGPEFLIYFQGTGAADDSGLPNDRFFAVRPEGSVSTLKIQRTERGDSAVYLCASSLMLLGTGEAFFGQGTRLTVV.

CDR3 sequence: CASIARPRGGELFF. The CDR3 nucleotides read TGTGCCAGCATTGCCCGACCCCGAGGCGGGGAGCTGTTTTTT. V gene TRBV6-5 combines with J gene TRBJ2-2; the D is unclear. Germline CDR1 is MNHEY and CDR2 is SVGAGI. This CDR3 has 14 residues. Trimming removed 7 bases from V and 7 bases from J, with 16 bases in between.

The CDR3 DNA follows: TGTGCCGGACGCCGAGGAGGAGGGGACTATGGCTACACCTTC. Its translation: CAGRRGGGDYGYTF. The V gene is TRBV5-4, the J gene TRBJ1-2; a weak D match, TRBD1 (5 bases). This CDR3 has 14 amino acids. Germline lookup yields CDR1 SGHNT and CDR2 YYREEE (reference sequence). V was trimmed by 10 bases and J by 3 bases, leaving 19 bases between them.

The chain recombines TRBV19 with TRBJ1-2; tentatively, D is TRBD1 (5 bases). Trimming left V 7 bases short and J 2 bases short, with 5 bases between. The length of the CDR3 is 11 residues. Germline V gene lookup returns CDR1 LNHDA and CDR2 SQIVND (reference sequence). This CDR3 is CASTGNYGYTF. For the CDR3, the DNA is TGTGCCAGTACAGGGAACTATGGCTACACCTTC.

The chain joins TRBV10-1 to TRBJ1-1; no reliable D call. V was cut by 5 bases and J by 3 bases, with 13 bases left in between. The V gene's germline CDR1 is WNHNN and CDR2 SYGVQD (reference sequence). CDR3 length: 14 amino acids. The CDR3 DNA sequence: TGCGCCAGCAGTCCTAACGGAGGATACACTGAAGCTTTCTTT. It translates to CASSPNGGYTEAFF.

The chain uses TRBV25-1 and TRBJ1-3, with unresolved D. Trimming shortened V by 5 bases and J by 1 base, and 9 bases separated the two germline ends. There are 14 residues in the CDR3. Germline V lookup: CDR1 MGHDK, CDR2 SYGVNS. CDR3 amino acids: CASSQTSSGNTIYF. Here the CDR3 DNA reads TGTGCCAGCAGTCAGACTTCGTCTGGAAACACCATATATTTT.

V gene TRBV11-1 combines with J gene TRBJ1-6; D unclear. There are 12 residues in the CDR3. From germline, CDR1 is SGHAT and CDR2 FQDESV (reference sequence). V shed 1 base and J shed 10 bases, with 5 bases lying between them. CDR3 region: CASSLGESPLHF. DNA for the CDR3: TGTGCCAGCAGCTTAGGGGAGTCACCCCTCCACTTT.

V gene TRBV29-1 combines with J gene TRBJ1-2; no reliable D call. V lost 4 bases and J lost 2, with 14 bases in between. Germline V gene lookup returns CDR1 SQVTM and CDR2 ANQGSEA. The CDR3 runs to 14 residues. CDR3 residues: CSVVPQGGNYGYTF. The CDR3 nucleotides read TGCAGCGTTGTACCCCAAGGAGGGAACTATGGCTACACCTTC. The variable domain in full, with the rest retrieved from reference TRBV29-1 and TRBJ1-2, is SAVISQKPSRDICQRGTSLTIQCQVDSQVTMMFWYRQQPGQSLTLIATANQGSEATYESGFVIDKFPISRPNLTFSTLTVSNMSPEDSSIYLCSVVPQGGNYGYTFGSGTRLTVV.

This chain joins TRBV25-1 and TRBJ2-5, with 8 bases that match TRBD1. The germline CDR1 and CDR2 sequences are MGHDK and SYGVNS. V gave up 6 bases and J gave up 4 bases; unmatched junction bases: 10. CDR3 length equals 15 residues. In nucleotides, the CDR3 is TGTGCCAGCAGCTGGACAGGGCTTAACGGAGAGACCCAGTACTTC. It translates to CASSWTGLNGETQYF.

The chain uses TRBV7-3 and TRBJ2-2; a possible D gene is TRBD1 (8 bases). CDR3 length: 14 residues. The V gene's germline CDR1 is SGHTA and CDR2 FQGTGA. Trimming shortened V by 5 bases and J by 7 bases, and 14 bases separated the two germline ends. CDR3 DNA: TGTGCCAGCAGCCGACAGGGGAGGGACGGGGAGCTGTTTTTT. Protein: CASSRQGRDGELFF.

V usage is TRBV10-3 and J usage is TRBJ2-1; TRBD2 matches at 8 bases. J gave up 3 bases and V 4 bases, and 5 bases lay outside the gene matches. Per the germline V gene, CDR1 is ENHRY and CDR2 is SYGVKD. The CDR3 has 15 amino acids. CDR3 sequence (DNA): TGTGCCATCAGTGGGGAAGCGGGGGACTACAATGAGCAGTTCTTC. Amino acid sequence: CAISGEAGDYNEQFF.

This rearrangement joins TRBV18 to TRBJ2-5, with unresolved D. Germline values: CDR1 KGHSH, CDR2 LQKENI. The germline V and J ends were trimmed by 3 bases and 5 bases, with 7 bases remaining between them. This CDR3 comprises 12 residues. CDR3 sequence (DNA): TGTGCCAGCTCACCGGTGAGGGAGACCCAGTACTTC. This gives the protein CASSPVRETQYF.

This sequence joins TRBV5-4 and TRBJ2-1; 8 nucleotides align to TRBD2. Germline V gene lookup returns CDR1 SGHNT and CDR2 YYREEE (reference sequence). The CDR3 length is 16 residues. Trimming removed 5 bases from V and 7 bases from J; junction bases left unmatched: 14. The DNA for the CDR3 is TGTGCCAGCAGTCTGGTAATCGGGGGGGCGCAGAATGAGCAGTTCTTC. It specifies CASSLVIGGAQNEQFF.